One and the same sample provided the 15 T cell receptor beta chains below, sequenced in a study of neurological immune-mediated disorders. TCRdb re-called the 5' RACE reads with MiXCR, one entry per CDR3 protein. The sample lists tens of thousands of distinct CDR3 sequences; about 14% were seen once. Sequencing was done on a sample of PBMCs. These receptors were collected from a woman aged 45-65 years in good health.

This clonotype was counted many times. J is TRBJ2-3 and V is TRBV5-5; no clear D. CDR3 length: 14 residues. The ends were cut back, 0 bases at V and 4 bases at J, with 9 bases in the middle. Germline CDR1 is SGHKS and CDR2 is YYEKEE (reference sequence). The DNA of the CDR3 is TGTGCCAGCAGCTTGGAATGGGGTGCAGATACGCAGTATTTT. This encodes CASSLEWGADTQYF.

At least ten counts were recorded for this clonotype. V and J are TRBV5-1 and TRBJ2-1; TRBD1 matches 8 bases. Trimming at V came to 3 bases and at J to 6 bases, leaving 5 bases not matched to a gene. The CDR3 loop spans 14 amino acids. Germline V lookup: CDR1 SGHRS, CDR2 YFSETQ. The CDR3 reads CASSSRDRINEQFF. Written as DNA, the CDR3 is TGCGCCAGCAGCTCCCGGGACAGGATCAATGAGCAGTTCTTC.

The CDR3 spells CASSLTTTSTDTQYF. CDR3 nucleotides: TGCGCCAGCAGCTTGACTACAACTAGCACAGATACGCAGTATTTT. This chain uses TRBV5-1 with TRBJ2-3; D is unclear. The CDR3 loop spans 15 amino acids. CDR1 is SGHRS and CDR2 is YFSETQ in the germline V gene. V was shortened by 1 base and J by 0 bases, with 9 bases between the two germline ends.

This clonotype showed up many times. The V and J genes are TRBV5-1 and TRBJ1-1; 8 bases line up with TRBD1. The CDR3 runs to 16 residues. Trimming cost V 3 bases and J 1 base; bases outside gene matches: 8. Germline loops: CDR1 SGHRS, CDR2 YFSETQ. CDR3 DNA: TGCGCCAGCAGCTCGACCACGGACAGGGCGAACACTGAAGCTTTCTTT. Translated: CASSSTTDRANTEAFF.

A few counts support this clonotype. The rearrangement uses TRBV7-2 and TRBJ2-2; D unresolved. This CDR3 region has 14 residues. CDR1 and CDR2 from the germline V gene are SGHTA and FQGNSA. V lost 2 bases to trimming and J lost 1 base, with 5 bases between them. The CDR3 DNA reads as TGTGCCAGCAGCTTACAGAGGAACACCGGGGAGCTGTTTTTT. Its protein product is CASSLQRNTGELFF. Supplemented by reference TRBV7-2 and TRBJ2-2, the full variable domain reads GAGVSQSPSNKVTEKGKDVELRCDPISGHTALYWYRQSLGQGLEFLIYFQGNSAPDKSGLPSDRFSAERTGGSVSTLTIQRTQQEDSAVYLCASSLQRNTGELFFGEGSRLTVL.

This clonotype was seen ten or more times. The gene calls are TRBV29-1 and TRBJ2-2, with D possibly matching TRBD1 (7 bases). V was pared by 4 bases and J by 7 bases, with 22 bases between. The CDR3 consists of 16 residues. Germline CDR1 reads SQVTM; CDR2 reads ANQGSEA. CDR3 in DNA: TGCAGCGTTGTTGGGGAGGCAAGGGGGCTTGTCGGGGAGCTGTTTTTT. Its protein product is CSVVGEARGLVGELFF.

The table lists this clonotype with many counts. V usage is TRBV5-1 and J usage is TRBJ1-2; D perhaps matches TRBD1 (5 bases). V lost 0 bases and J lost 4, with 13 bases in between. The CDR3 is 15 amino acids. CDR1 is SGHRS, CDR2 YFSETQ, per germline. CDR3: CASSLGLGDGYGYTF. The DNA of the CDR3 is TGCGCCAGCAGCTTGGGCCTCGGGGACGGCTATGGCTACACCTTC.

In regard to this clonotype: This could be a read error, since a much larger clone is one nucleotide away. CDR3 sequence (DNA): TGCGCCAGCAGCCCCGACGGGAAGTTTGGAGAGACCCAGTACTTC. Translating gives CASSPDGKFGETQYF. The chain recombines TRBV5-1 with TRBJ2-5, with D possibly being TRBD2 (5 bases). V was pared by 4 bases and J by 4 bases, with 17 bases between. Germline V lookup: CDR1 SGHRS, CDR2 YFSETQ. This CDR3 is built from 15 residues.

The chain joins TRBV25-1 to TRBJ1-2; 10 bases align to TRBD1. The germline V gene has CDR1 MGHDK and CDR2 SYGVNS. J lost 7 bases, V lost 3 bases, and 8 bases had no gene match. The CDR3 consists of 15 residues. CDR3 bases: TGTGCCAGCAGTGACCCCGGGACAGGGGATAGTGGCTACACCTTC. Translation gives CASSDPGTGDSGYTF.

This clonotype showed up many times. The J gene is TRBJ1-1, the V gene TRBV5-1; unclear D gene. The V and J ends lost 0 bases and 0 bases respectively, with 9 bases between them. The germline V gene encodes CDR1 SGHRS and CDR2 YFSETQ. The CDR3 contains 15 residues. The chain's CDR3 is CASSLVYGLNTEAFF. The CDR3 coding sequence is TGCGCCAGCAGCTTGGTTTACGGGCTGAACACTGAAGCTTTCTTT.

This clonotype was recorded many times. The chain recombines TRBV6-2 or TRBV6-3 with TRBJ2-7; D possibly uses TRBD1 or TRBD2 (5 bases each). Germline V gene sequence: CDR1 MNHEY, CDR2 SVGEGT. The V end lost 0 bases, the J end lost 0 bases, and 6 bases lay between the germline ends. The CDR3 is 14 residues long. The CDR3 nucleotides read TGTGCCAGCAGTTACTCCGGGGCCTCCTACGAGCAGTACTTC. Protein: CASSYSGASYEQYF.

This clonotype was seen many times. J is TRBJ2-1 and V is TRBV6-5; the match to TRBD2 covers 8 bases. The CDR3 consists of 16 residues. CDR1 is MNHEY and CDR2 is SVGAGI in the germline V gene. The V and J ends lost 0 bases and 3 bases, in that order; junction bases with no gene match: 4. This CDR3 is CASSYSTGGGYNEQFF. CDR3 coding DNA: TGTGCCAGCAGTTACTCGACGGGAGGGGGCTACAATGAGCAGTTCTTC.

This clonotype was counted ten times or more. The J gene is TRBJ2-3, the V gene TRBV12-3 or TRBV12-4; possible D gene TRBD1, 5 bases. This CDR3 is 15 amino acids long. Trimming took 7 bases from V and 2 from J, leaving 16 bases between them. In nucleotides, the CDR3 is TGTGCCAGCATCCAGGGCGGTGGGAACACAGATACGCAGTATTTT. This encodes CASIQGGGNTDTQYF.

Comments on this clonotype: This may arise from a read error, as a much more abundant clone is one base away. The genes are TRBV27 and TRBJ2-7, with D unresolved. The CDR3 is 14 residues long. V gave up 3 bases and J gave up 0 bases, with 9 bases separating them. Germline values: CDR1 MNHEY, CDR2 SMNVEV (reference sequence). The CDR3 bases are TGTGCCAGCAGTTTCCAGTGGTCCTCCTACGAGCAGTACTTC. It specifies CASSFQWSSYEQYF.

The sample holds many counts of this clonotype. The CDR3 protein is CSARDIAGGTATDTQYF. In DNA form, the CDR3 reads TGCAGTGCTAGAGATATAGCGGGAGGTACAGCCACAGATACGCAGTATTTT. The chain has TRBV20-1 and TRBJ2-3, with TRBD2 matching 10 bases. Germline V lookup: CDR1 DFQATT, CDR2 SNEGSKA (reference sequence). The CDR3 extends over 17 amino acids. After removal of 0 bases from V and 2 bases from J, the junction contained 8 bases not matched to a gene.